This T cell receptor beta chain stems from a study of cytomegalovirus exposure and HLA in healthy donors. Turning to the study itself: Roughly 180 million T cells yielded around 100 million unique TCR beta sequences, as an earlier analysis found.

Germline lookup yields CDR1 ENHRY and CDR2 SYGVKD. This CDR3 comprises 12 residues. The V end was cut by 7 bases, the J end by 7 bases, with 13 bases between. General study points: When a later analysis compared HLA-associated TCR beta chains with equally common others, the HLA-associated chains turned out to be more clonally expanded and to have lower generation probabilities.

The study ran its PCR with 60 Vbeta and 13 Jbeta primers. In the original processing: The count from a later analysis was about 80 million unique TCR beta chains, around 11 million of them shared. TCRdb's copy holds only in-frame clones and misses some; the assay was immunoSEQ multiplex PCR. The V and J calls and the clone size are those of that table, but D and trimming were determined from the DNA. This sample has about 210,000 clones, with around 79% found just once. Only one count was recorded for this clone. As yet, its antigen is unknown. Input material: PBMCs. The clonotype was recovered from a male donor in good health and CMV-seropositive. This chain connects TRBV10-3 to TRBJ1-2; D is unresolved. The CDR3 DNA reads as TGTGCCATCATGGGTATCCCGGGTGGCTACACCTTC. Amino acid sequence: CAIMGIPGGYTF.